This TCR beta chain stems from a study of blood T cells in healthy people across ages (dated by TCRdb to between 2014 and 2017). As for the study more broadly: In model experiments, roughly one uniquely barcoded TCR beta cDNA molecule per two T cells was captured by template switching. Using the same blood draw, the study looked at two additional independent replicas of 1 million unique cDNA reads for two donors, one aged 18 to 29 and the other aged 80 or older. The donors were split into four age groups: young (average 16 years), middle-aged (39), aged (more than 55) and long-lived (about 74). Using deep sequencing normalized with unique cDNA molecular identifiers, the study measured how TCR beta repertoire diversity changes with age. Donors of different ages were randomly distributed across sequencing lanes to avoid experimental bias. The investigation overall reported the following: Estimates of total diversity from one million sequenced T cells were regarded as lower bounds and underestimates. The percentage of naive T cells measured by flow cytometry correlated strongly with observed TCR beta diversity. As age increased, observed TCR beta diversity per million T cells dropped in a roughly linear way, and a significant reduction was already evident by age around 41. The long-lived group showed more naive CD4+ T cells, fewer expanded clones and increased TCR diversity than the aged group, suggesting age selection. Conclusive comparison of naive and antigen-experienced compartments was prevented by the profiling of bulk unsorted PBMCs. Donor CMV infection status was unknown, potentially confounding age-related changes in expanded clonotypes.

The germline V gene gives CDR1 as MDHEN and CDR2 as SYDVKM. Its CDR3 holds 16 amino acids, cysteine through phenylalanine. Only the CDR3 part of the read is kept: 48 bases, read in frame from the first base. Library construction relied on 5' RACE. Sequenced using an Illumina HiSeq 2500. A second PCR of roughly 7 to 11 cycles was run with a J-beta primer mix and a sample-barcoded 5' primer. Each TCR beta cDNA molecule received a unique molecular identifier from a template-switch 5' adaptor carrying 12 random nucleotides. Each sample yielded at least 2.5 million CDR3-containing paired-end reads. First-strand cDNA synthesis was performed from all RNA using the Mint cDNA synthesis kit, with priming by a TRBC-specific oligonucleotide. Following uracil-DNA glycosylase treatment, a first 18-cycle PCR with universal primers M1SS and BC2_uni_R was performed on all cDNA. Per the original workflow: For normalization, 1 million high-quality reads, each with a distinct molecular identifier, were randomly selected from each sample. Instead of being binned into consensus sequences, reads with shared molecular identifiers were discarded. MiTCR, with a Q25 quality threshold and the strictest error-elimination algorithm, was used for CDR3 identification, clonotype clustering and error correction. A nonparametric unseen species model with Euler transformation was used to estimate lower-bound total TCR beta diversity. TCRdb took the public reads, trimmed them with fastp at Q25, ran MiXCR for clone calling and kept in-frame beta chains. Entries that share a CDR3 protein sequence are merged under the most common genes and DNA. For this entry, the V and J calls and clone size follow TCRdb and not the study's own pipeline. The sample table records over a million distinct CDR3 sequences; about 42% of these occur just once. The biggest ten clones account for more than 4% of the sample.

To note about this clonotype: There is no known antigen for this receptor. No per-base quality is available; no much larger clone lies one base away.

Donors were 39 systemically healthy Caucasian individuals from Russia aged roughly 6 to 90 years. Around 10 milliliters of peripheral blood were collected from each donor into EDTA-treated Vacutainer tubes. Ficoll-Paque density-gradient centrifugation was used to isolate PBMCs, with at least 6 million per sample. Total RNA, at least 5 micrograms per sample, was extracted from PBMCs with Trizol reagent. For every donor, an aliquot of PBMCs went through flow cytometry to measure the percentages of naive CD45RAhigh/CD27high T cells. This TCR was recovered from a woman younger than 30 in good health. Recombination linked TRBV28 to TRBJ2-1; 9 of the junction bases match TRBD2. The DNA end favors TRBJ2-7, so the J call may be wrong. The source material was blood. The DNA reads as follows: TGTGCCAGCAGTCCCATAGCGGGAGTGGGATACAATGAGCAGTACTTC. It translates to CASSPIAGVGYNEQYF.